These T cell receptor beta chains were read from a single sample in a study of vaccination and CD4 T cells after COVID-19. A single record per CDR3 protein comes from TCRdb applying MiXCR to the PCR reads. The sample has 10,000 to 12,000 distinct CDR3 sequences; roughly 58% are singletons. For these receptors, no antigen is known. Sequencing was done on a sample of CD4+ T cells from blood, cultured in vitro. The receptor source for this set is a human donor who had recovered from COVID-19. Both conserved end residues are part of each CDR3. Each record gives: V gene, D gene, J gene, clone size, CDR3 protein, CDR3 DNA. D genes are given only for firm matches. Clone size is shown for a subset of rows, as once, few, many or a class of expanded clone.

v_call: TRBV7-2; d_call: -; j_call: TRBJ2-5; clone_size: few; cdr3_aa: CASSVGETQYF; cdr3_nt: TGTGCCAGCAGCGTGGGGGAGACCCAGTACTTC
v_call: TRBV6-5; d_call: -; j_call: TRBJ2-7; clone_size: -; cdr3_aa: CASSYTGSYEQYF; cdr3_nt: TGTGCCAGCAGTTATACAGGGTCCTACGAGCAGTACTTC
v_call: TRBV6-1; d_call: TRBD1; j_call: TRBJ1-5; clone_size: -; cdr3_aa: CAIRDGTVNQPQHF; cdr3_nt: TGTGCCATCAGGGATGGGACAGTCAATCAGCCCCAGCATTTT
v_call: TRBV4-2; d_call: -; j_call: TRBJ1-2; clone_size: -; cdr3_aa: CASSQDLRGGVYGYTF; cdr3_nt: TGTGCCAGCAGCCAAGACCTCAGGGGAGGAGTCTATGGCTACACCTTC
v_call: TRBV20-1; d_call: TRBD2; j_call: TRBJ2-5; clone_size: few; cdr3_aa: CSASESGGETQYF; cdr3_nt: TGCAGTGCTAGTGAGTCCGGGGGGGAGACCCAGTACTTC
v_call: TRBV5-1; d_call: -; j_call: TRBJ2-5; clone_size: -; cdr3_aa: CASSLAEWDETQYF; cdr3_nt: TGCGCCAGCAGCTTAGCGGAGTGGGACGAGACCCAGTACTTC
v_call: TRBV9; d_call: TRBD1; j_call: TRBJ1-2; clone_size: -; cdr3_aa: CASSASGTGAYGYTF; cdr3_nt: TGTGCCAGCAGCGCATCCGGGACAGGGGCCTATGGCTACACCTTC
v_call: TRBV7-9; d_call: -; j_call: TRBJ2-5; clone_size: once; cdr3_aa: CASSSFLGEGETQYF; cdr3_nt: TGTGCCAGCAGCTCCTTTTTGGGGGAAGGGGAGACCCAGTACTTC
v_call: TRBV28; d_call: TRBD2; j_call: TRBJ2-3; clone_size: -; cdr3_aa: CASTAPGLAADTQYF; cdr3_nt: TGTGCCAGCACGGCGCCGGGACTAGCAGCAGATACGCAGTATTTT
v_call: TRBV4-3; d_call: -; j_call: TRBJ1-5; clone_size: -; cdr3_aa: CASSQDGFGRQPQHF; cdr3_nt: TGCGCCAGCAGCCAAGATGGTTTCGGACGGCAGCCCCAGCATTTT
v_call: TRBV7-2; d_call: TRBD2; j_call: TRBJ2-5; clone_size: -; cdr3_aa: CASSSRAGAETQYF; cdr3_nt: TGTGCCAGCAGTTCACGGGCGGGAGCCGAGACCCAGTACTTC
v_call: TRBV7-2; d_call: TRBD2; j_call: TRBJ2-2; clone_size: -; cdr3_aa: CASSYGLATGELFF; cdr3_nt: TGTGCCAGCAGCTACGGACTAGCGACCGGGGAGCTGTTTTTT
v_call: TRBV10-3; d_call: TRBD1; j_call: TRBJ1-2; clone_size: -; cdr3_aa: CASRGPEIPNYGYTF; cdr3_nt: TGTGCCAGCAGGGGGCCCGAGATCCCTAACTATGGCTACACCTTC
v_call: TRBV29-1; d_call: -; j_call: TRBJ2-5; clone_size: -; cdr3_aa: CSVGDLSPEYF; cdr3_nt: TGCAGCGTTGGAGACCTATCACCTGAGTACTTC
v_call: TRBV4-2; d_call: -; j_call: TRBJ2-7; clone_size: -; cdr3_aa: CASSQDMTPGVSYEQYF; cdr3_nt: TGTGCCAGCAGCCAAGATATGACCCCCGGGGTCTCCTACGAGCAGTACTTC
v_call: TRBV2; d_call: -; j_call: TRBJ2-2; clone_size: -; cdr3_aa: CASSEGGWVTGELFF; cdr3_nt: TGTGCCAGCAGTGAAGGGGGTTGGGTCACCGGGGAGCTGTTTTTT
v_call: TRBV7-9; d_call: TRBD2; j_call: TRBJ2-1; clone_size: -; cdr3_aa: CASSSGLAGVSYHNEQFF; cdr3_nt: TGTGCCAGCAGCTCTGGACTAGCGGGAGTCTCGTATCACAATGAGCAGTTCTTC
v_call: TRBV7-2; d_call: -; j_call: TRBJ2-5; clone_size: -; cdr3_aa: CASTKQRQETQYF; cdr3_nt: TGTGCCAGCACCAAACAAAGACAAGAGACCCAGTACTTC
v_call: TRBV7-8; d_call: -; j_call: TRBJ1-1; clone_size: -; cdr3_aa: CASSFNTLNTEAFF; cdr3_nt: TGTGCCAGCAGCTTCAATACATTGAACACTGAAGCTTTCTTT
v_call: TRBV6-1; d_call: -; j_call: TRBJ2-2; clone_size: -; cdr3_aa: CASGAANTGELFF; cdr3_nt: TGTGCCAGCGGAGCTGCGAACACCGGGGAGCTGTTTTTT
v_call: TRBV20-1; d_call: -; j_call: TRBJ2-7; clone_size: -; cdr3_aa: CSASPVHEQYF; cdr3_nt: TGCAGTGCTTCCCCAGTACACGAGCAGTACTTC
v_call: TRBV11-1; d_call: -; j_call: TRBJ2-3; clone_size: -; cdr3_aa: CASSIRPGTDTQYF; cdr3_nt: TGTGCCAGCAGCATCCGACCAGGGACTGATACGCAGTATTTT
v_call: TRBV30; d_call: -; j_call: TRBJ1-5; clone_size: -; cdr3_aa: CAWSVGSNQPQHF; cdr3_nt: TGTGCCTGGAGTGTGGGTAGCAATCAGCCCCAGCATTTT
v_call: TRBV19; d_call: -; j_call: TRBJ2-7; clone_size: -; cdr3_aa: CASSSNPRPGQFYEQYF; cdr3_nt: TGTGCCAGTAGTTCCAACCCCCGCCCGGGACAATTCTACGAGCAGTACTTC
v_call: TRBV18; d_call: TRBD2; j_call: TRBJ2-5; clone_size: once; cdr3_aa: CASSPVVSSGRFQETQYF; cdr3_nt: TGTGCCAGCTCACCGGTCGTTTCTAGCGGGAGATTCCAAGAGACCCAGTACTTC
v_call: TRBV2; d_call: TRBD2; j_call: TRBJ2-3; clone_size: once; cdr3_aa: CASTRREGRGDTQYF; cdr3_nt: TGTGCCAGCACCAGGCGGGAGGGCCGCGGAGATACGCAGTATTTT
v_call: TRBV28; d_call: -; j_call: TRBJ2-5; clone_size: once; cdr3_aa: CASQDSLLGETQYF; cdr3_nt: TGTGCCAGCCAGGACAGCCTCCTCGGAGAGACCCAGTACTTC
v_call: TRBV12-3/TRBV12-4; d_call: -; j_call: TRBJ1-5; clone_size: -; cdr3_aa: CASSLQGNQPQHF; cdr3_nt: TGTGCCAGCAGTTTACAGGGGAATCAGCCCCAGCATTTT
v_call: TRBV18; d_call: -; j_call: TRBJ2-7; clone_size: -; cdr3_aa: CASSPKKYEQYF; cdr3_nt: TGTGCCAGCTCACCAAAGAAGTACGAGCAGTACTTC
v_call: TRBV28; d_call: -; j_call: TRBJ1-5; clone_size: -; cdr3_aa: CASSFGWQPQHF; cdr3_nt: TGTGCCAGCAGTTTTGGCTGGCAGCCCCAGCATTTT
v_call: TRBV7-9; d_call: -; j_call: TRBJ1-3; clone_size: -; cdr3_aa: CASSLRGNTIYF; cdr3_nt: TGTGCCAGCAGCTTACGTGGGAACACCATATATTTT
v_call: TRBV6-1; d_call: -; j_call: TRBJ2-3; clone_size: -; cdr3_aa: CASIQGGDTQYF; cdr3_nt: TGTGCCAGCATCCAGGGCGGAGATACGCAGTATTTT
v_call: TRBV6-5; d_call: -; j_call: TRBJ2-2; clone_size: few; cdr3_aa: CASSYRHGELFF; cdr3_nt: TGTGCCAGCAGTTACCGGCACGGGGAGCTGTTTTTT
v_call: TRBV6-5; d_call: -; j_call: TRBJ2-4; clone_size: -; cdr3_aa: CASSYSGGLAKNIQYF; cdr3_nt: TGTGCCAGCAGTTACTCGGGGGGGCTAGCCAAAAACATTCAGTACTTC
v_call: TRBV7-3; d_call: -; j_call: TRBJ2-1; clone_size: once; cdr3_aa: CASSFYRGGSYNEQFF; cdr3_nt: TGTGCCAGCAGCTTCTACAGAGGAGGCTCCTACAATGAGCAGTTCTTC
v_call: TRBV5-5; d_call: TRBD2; j_call: TRBJ2-3; clone_size: -; cdr3_aa: CASSRTTSGYTDTQYF; cdr3_nt: TGTGCCAGCTCTCGGACGACTAGCGGCTACACAGATACGCAGTATTTT
v_call: TRBV5-1; d_call: TRBD2; j_call: TRBJ2-3; clone_size: -; cdr3_aa: CASSQTSGRRSTDTQYF; cdr3_nt: TGCGCCAGCAGCCAGACTAGCGGGAGGAGAAGCACAGATACGCAGTATTTT
v_call: TRBV27; d_call: -; j_call: TRBJ2-5; clone_size: few; cdr3_aa: CASKKSTVQETQYF; cdr3_nt: TGTGCCAGCAAGAAAAGTACTGTCCAAGAGACCCAGTACTTC
v_call: TRBV6-1; d_call: -; j_call: TRBJ2-7; clone_size: -; cdr3_aa: CASRSRAGSSYEQYF; cdr3_nt: TGTGCCAGCAGATCTCGGGCAGGGAGCTCCTACGAGCAGTACTTC
v_call: TRBV7-7; d_call: TRBD1; j_call: TRBJ2-7; clone_size: -; cdr3_aa: CASSNEQGAKLQAATQSSYEQYF; cdr3_nt: TGTGCTAGCAGCAACGAGCAGGGGGCGAAACTTCAAGCGGCTACACAAAGCTCCTACGAGCAGTACTTC
v_call: TRBV12-3/TRBV12-4; d_call: -; j_call: TRBJ1-2; clone_size: -; cdr3_aa: CASSFSNYGYTF; cdr3_nt: TGTGCCAGCAGTTTTTCTAACTATGGCTACACCTTC
v_call: TRBV10-3; d_call: -; j_call: TRBJ1-4; clone_size: few; cdr3_aa: CAISEEGTKLFF; cdr3_nt: TGTGCCATCAGTGAAGAGGGTACGAAACTGTTTTTT
v_call: TRBV5-8; d_call: TRBD1; j_call: TRBJ2-3; clone_size: -; cdr3_aa: CASSLIDRATDTQYF; cdr3_nt: TGTGCCAGCAGCTTGATCGACAGGGCGACAGATACGCAGTATTTT
v_call: TRBV10-1; d_call: TRBD2; j_call: TRBJ2-5; clone_size: few; cdr3_aa: CASSESGAGGLETQYF; cdr3_nt: TGCGCCAGCAGTGAGTCAGGAGCGGGAGGGTTGGAGACCCAGTACTTC
v_call: TRBV5-8; d_call: TRBD1; j_call: TRBJ2-7; clone_size: -; cdr3_aa: CASSTQGAHEQYF; cdr3_nt: TGTGCCAGCAGCACACAGGGGGCCCACGAGCAGTACTTC
v_call: TRBV6-1; d_call: TRBD1; j_call: TRBJ1-5; clone_size: -; cdr3_aa: CASSPRPGTGGVQPQHF; cdr3_nt: TGTGCCAGCAGTCCCCGACCAGGGACAGGGGGAGTTCAGCCCCAGCATTTT
v_call: TRBV5-1; d_call: TRBD1; j_call: TRBJ2-5; clone_size: -; cdr3_aa: CASKRQGETQYF; cdr3_nt: TGCGCCAGCAAAAGACAGGGAGAGACCCAGTACTTC
v_call: TRBV28; d_call: -; j_call: TRBJ1-6; clone_size: few; cdr3_aa: CASSLSRGNNSPLHF; cdr3_nt: TGTGCCAGCAGTTTGTCTAGGGGGAATAATTCACCCCTCCACTTT
v_call: TRBV12-3/TRBV12-4; d_call: -; j_call: TRBJ1-3; clone_size: few; cdr3_aa: CASSREGNTIYF; cdr3_nt: TGTGCCAGCTCGAGGGAAGGAAACACCATATATTTT
v_call: TRBV19; d_call: TRBD1; j_call: TRBJ1-5; clone_size: once; cdr3_aa: CASSPRGVGQGLQPQHF; cdr3_nt: TGTGCCAGTAGTCCAAGGGGAGTGGGACAGGGGCTACAGCCCCAGCATTTT
v_call: TRBV4-1; d_call: -; j_call: TRBJ1-5; clone_size: -; cdr3_aa: CASSQRTLGISNQPQHF; cdr3_nt: TGCGCCAGCAGCCAACGTACTCTTGGAATTAGCAATCAGCCCCAGCATTTT
v_call: TRBV20-1; d_call: TRBD2; j_call: TRBJ2-1; clone_size: -; cdr3_aa: CSAYPGLAGIFEQFF; cdr3_nt: TGCAGTGCTTATCCGGGACTAGCGGGAATCTTTGAGCAGTTCTTC
v_call: TRBV5-1; d_call: TRBD2; j_call: TRBJ2-1; clone_size: -; cdr3_aa: CASSLARTSGTYYNEQFF; cdr3_nt: TGCGCCAGCAGCTTGGCCCGGACTAGCGGGACTTACTACAATGAGCAGTTCTTC